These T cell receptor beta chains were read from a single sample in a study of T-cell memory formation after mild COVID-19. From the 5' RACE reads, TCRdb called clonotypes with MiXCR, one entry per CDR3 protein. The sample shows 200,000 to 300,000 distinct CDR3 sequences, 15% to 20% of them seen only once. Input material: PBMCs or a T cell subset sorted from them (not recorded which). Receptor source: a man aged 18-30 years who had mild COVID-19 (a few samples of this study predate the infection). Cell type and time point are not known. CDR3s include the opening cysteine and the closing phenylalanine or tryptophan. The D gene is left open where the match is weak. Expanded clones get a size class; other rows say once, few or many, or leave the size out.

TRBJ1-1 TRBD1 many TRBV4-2 CASSQYRGNTEAFF TGTGCCAGCAGCCAATACAGGGGGAACACTGAAGCTTTCTTT
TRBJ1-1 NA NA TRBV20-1 CSARRGGDTEAFF TGCAGTGCTAGAAGGGGAGGAGACACTGAAGCTTTCTTT
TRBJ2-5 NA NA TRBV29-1 CSVDGSGETQYF TGCAGCGTTGATGGGTCGGGAGAGACCCAGTACTTC
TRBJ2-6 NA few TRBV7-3 CASSPGLRSGANVLTF TGTGCCAGCAGCCCAGGACTCCGATCTGGGGCCAACGTCCTGACTTTC
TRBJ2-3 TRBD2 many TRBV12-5 CASGSPLASGGSTDTQYF TGTGCTAGTGGTTCACCCCTCGCTTCGGGGGGGAGCACAGATACGCAGTATTTT
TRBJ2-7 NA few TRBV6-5 CASSASAKSYEQYF TGTGCCAGCAGTGCAAGCGCAAAATCCTACGAGCAGTACTTC
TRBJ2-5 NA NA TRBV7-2 CASSRLQETQYF TGTGCCAGCAGCCGCCTCCAAGAGACCCAGTACTTC
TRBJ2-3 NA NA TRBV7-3 CASSGGFVTDTQYF TGTGCCAGCAGCGGCGGTTTCGTTACAGATACGCAGTATTTT
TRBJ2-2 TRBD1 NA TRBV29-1 CSVDKGQGIDGELFF TGCAGCGTTGACAAAGGACAGGGGATTGACGGGGAGCTGTTTTTT
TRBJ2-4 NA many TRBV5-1 CASSSGTSRSIQYF TGCGCCAGCAGTTCGGGGACGTCCCGAAGCATTCAGTACTTC
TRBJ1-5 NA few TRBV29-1 CSVFIQGQQPQHF TGCAGCGTTTTTATCCAGGGCCAGCAGCCCCAGCATTTT
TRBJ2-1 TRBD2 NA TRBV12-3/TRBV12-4 CASSLAGLLFYNEQFF TGTGCCAGCAGCCTAGCGGGACTACTCTTCTACAATGAGCAGTTCTTC
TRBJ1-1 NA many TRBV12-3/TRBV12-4 CASTLLRETEAFF TGTGCCAGCACGCTCCTCCGGGAGACTGAAGCTTTCTTT
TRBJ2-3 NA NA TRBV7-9 CASSLAPTGDTQYF TGTGCCAGCAGCTTAGCCCCTACTGGAGATACGCAGTATTTT
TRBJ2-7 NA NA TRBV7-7 CASSPLAGSYEQYF TGTGCCAGCAGCCCCCTTGCAGGGTCATACGAGCAGTACTTC
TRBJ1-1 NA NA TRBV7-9 CASRPTGDRVEAFF TGTGCCAGCAGACCGACAGGCGATAGAGTTGAAGCTTTCTTT
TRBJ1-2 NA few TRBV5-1 CASSLDSYGQINYGYTF TGCGCCAGCAGCTTGGATTCATACGGACAGATTAACTATGGCTACACCTTC